What follows are 9 T cell receptor beta chains derived from one specimen sequenced in a study of T cells in Graves' hyperthyroidism and ophthalmopathy. Template material for amplifying TCR beta CDR3 regions consisted of RNA transcripts. HTBI primers were employed in a first-round RT-PCR of the TCR CDR3. TCRdb processed the multiplex PCR reads anew with MiXCR; each CDR3 protein has one entry. This table holds about 500,000 distinct CDR3 sequences, about 16% found once. The sequencing sample was made of blood. These TCRs come from a woman aged 25-40 years with Graves' ophthalmopathy.

This clonotype was detected ten times or more. The chain couples TRBV6-2 or TRBV6-3 to TRBJ1-1, with no clear D. This CDR3 has 15 amino acids. V was trimmed by 5 bases and J by 0 bases, leaving 13 bases between them. In germline, CDR1 is MNHEY, CDR2 SVGEGT. In DNA form, the CDR3 reads TGTGCCAGCAGTCCCCGTGGGTCCCTGAACACTGAAGCTTTCTTT. It is translated as CASSPRGSLNTEAFF.

This clonotype showed up just a few times. The chain joins TRBV6-2 or TRBV6-3 to TRBJ2-7; 13 bases agree with TRBD2. The V segment lost 4 bases and the J segment 4 bases; nucleotides outside the gene matches: 1. Germline V gene lookup returns CDR1 MNHEY and CDR2 SVGEGT. This CDR3 comprises 14 residues. The CDR3 nucleotides are TGTGCCAGCAGTTGGACTAGCGGGGGATACGAGCAGTACTTC. This encodes CASSWTSGGYEQYF.

This clonotype was detected many times. This chain joins TRBV20-1 and TRBJ2-5; D is possibly TRBD2 (6 bases). The CDR3 is 13 residues long. The V gene's germline CDR1 is DFQATT and CDR2 SNEGSKA (reference sequence). Between the trimmed V and J ends, which lost 7 bases and 1 base, there was a span of 13 bases. The CDR3 DNA reads TGCAGTGTACGCGGAGGGGCCCAAGAGACCCAGTACTTC. Translated, it gives CSVRGGAQETQYF.

This clonotype was found many times. The V call is TRBV11-2, the J call TRBJ1-1, with 9 bases fitting TRBD1. Per germline, CDR1 SGHAT and CDR2 FQNNGV. CDR3 size: 17 residues. With V trimmed by 2 bases and J by 5 bases, 12 bases remained unmatched. The CDR3: CASSLSIGQGLSTEAFF. CDR3 bases: TGTGCCAGCAGCTTATCGATTGGACAGGGGTTGAGTACTGAAGCTTTCTTT. Full variable domain (rest looked up from reference TRBV11-2 and TRBJ1-1): EAGVAQSPRYKIIEKRQSVAFWCNPISGHATLYWYQQILGQGPKLLIQFQNNGVVDDSQLPKDRFSAERLKGVDSTLKIQPAKLEDSAVYLCASSLSIGQGLSTEAFFGQGTRLTVV.

The sample holds many counts of this clonotype. V gene TRBV7-9 combines with J gene TRBJ2-7, with D unclear. V was pared by 5 bases and J by 3 bases, with 8 bases between. CDR1 and CDR2 (germline): SEHNR, FQNEAQ (reference sequence). The CDR3 consists of 12 residues. The CDR3: CASSRNNYEQYF. Here the CDR3 DNA reads TGTGCCAGCAGCCGGAATAACTACGAGCAGTACTTC.

This sequence joins TRBV4-2 and TRBJ2-3; D remains unclear. There are 14 residues in the CDR3. The germline V gene encodes CDR1 LGHNA and CDR2 YNFKEQ. The germline V and J ends were trimmed by 1 base and 2 bases, with 7 bases remaining between them. The CDR3 region is CASSQGTNTDTQYF. As DNA, the CDR3 is TGTGCCAGCAGCCAAGGAACAAACACAGATACGCAGTATTTT.

This clonotype has a count of ten or more. The V gene is TRBV5-6, the J gene TRBJ2-7; unclear D gene. CDR1 SGHDT and CDR2 YYEEEE come from the germline V gene. This CDR3 is 13 amino acids long. The V and J ends lost 4 bases and 1 base respectively, with 9 bases between them. The CDR3 DNA is TGTGCCAGCAGCAGCGCCCCATCCTACGAGCAGTACTTC. Encoded protein: CASSSAPSYEQYF. The full variable domain, in which reference TRBV5-6 and TRBJ2-7 provide the parts outside the CDR3, is DAGVTQSPTHLIKTRGQQVTLRCSPKSGHDTVSWYQQALGQGPQFIFQYYEEEERQRGNFPDRFSGHQFPNYSSELNVNALLLGDSALYLCASSSAPSYEQYFGPGTRLTVT.

This clonotype occurred many times. The chain uses TRBV11-2 and TRBJ2-1, with 10 bases identical to TRBD2. The V gene's germline CDR1 is SGHAT and CDR2 FQNNGV. J was trimmed by 8 bases and V by 1 base; bases with no gene match: 11. The CDR3 spans 17 residues. CDR3 nucleotides: TGTGCCAGCAGCTTAGGCTCTAGGGCTAGCGGGAGTTATGAGCAGTTCTTC. As protein: CASSLGSRASGSYEQFF.

There are a few counts of this clonotype. The chain joins TRBV7-9 to TRBJ1-6, with unresolved D. The V gene's germline CDR1 is SEHNR and CDR2 FQNEAQ (reference sequence). V lost 5 bases and J 7 bases, leaving 12 bases between the germline ends. The CDR3 is 14 amino acids. CDR3 bases: TGTGCCAGCAGCGCGGGAACCGTGAATTCACCCCTCCACTTT. Translating gives CASSAGTVNSPLHF. The entire variable domain, with the rest obtained from reference TRBV7-9 and TRBJ1-6, is as follows: DTGVSQNPRHKITKRGQNVTFRCDPISEHNRLYWYRQTLGQGPEFLTYFQNEAQLEKSRLLSDRFSAERPKGSFSTLEIQRTEQGDSAMYLCASSAGTVNSPLHFGNGTRLTVT.